The count of the clone carrying this T cell receptor (beta chain) is one. The authors' processing: Estimated nucleated cell counts came from reference gene primer amplification. TCRdb keeps only in-frame clones here, not all; method: immunoSEQ multiplex PCR. V, J and clone size are taken as reported in that table, and D and trimming were inferred from the DNA itself. The sample consists of around 250,000 clones, 89% of them appearing once. The CDR3 is made up of 13 amino acids. Trimming removed 5 bases from V and 2 bases from J, with 10 bases in between. Germline V gene sequence: CDR1 MNHEY, CDR2 SMNVEV (reference sequence). The data are from a study of blood T cell repertoires in COVID-19.

The source material was peripheral blood. The TCR originated in a middle-aged woman who had recovered from COVID-19. V gene TRBV27 combines with J gene TRBJ2-7; no clear D gene. CDR3 amino acids: CASSPTTAYEQYF. CDR3 nucleotide sequence: TGTGCCAGCAGTCCGACCACAGCCTACGAGCAGTACTTC.